This entry lists 3 T cell receptor beta chains sequenced from one sample in a study of Graves' ophthalmopathy and Graves' hyperthyroidism (dated by TCRdb to the late 2010s). Reads for this sample came from an Illumina HiSeq 2000. TCR beta CDR3 regions were amplified from RNA transcripts for repertoire sequencing. HTBI primers and the Qiagen OneStep RT-PCR kit were used in a first-round RT-PCR, which was followed by a second-round multiplex PCR, size selection and purification. TCRdb reprocessing: public reads trimmed at Q25 with fastp, clones called with MiXCR, in-frame beta chains kept. When rows share a CDR3 protein, they turn into one entry using the most common DNA and genes. Here the sample has over 650,000 distinct CDR3 sequences; just over 40% occur a single time. Of the sample, roughly 3.5% falls within the top ten clones. Material: peripheral blood. The receptors were gathered from an adult man with Graves' ophthalmopathy.

This clonotype has a count of ten or more. CDR3 sequence reads: CASSHNRVGQPQHF. DNA of the CDR3: TGTGCCAGTAGCCATAACAGGGTAGGACAGCCCCAGCATTTT. The chain uses TRBV19 and TRBJ1-5; TRBD1 might be the D (6 bases). The length of the CDR3 is 14 residues. V shed 6 bases and J shed 7 bases, with 16 bases lying between them. In germline, CDR1 is LNHDA, CDR2 SQIVND (reference sequence).

The rearrangement uses TRBV11-3 and TRBJ2-7, with D possibly being TRBD2 (5 bases). V lost 5 bases, J lost 0 bases, and 14 bases lay in between. Germline loops: CDR1 SGHNT, CDR2 YENEEA. The CDR3 is 15 amino acids. The CDR3 protein is CASSPQIGSSYEQYF. CDR3 DNA sequence: TGTGCCAGCAGCCCACAAATAGGGAGCTCCTACGAGCAGTACTTC.

J is TRBJ2-7 and V is TRBV10-3, with D unresolved. The CDR3 consists of 14 residues. V lost 11 bases to trimming and J lost 2 bases, with 19 bases between them. Germline V CDR1 and CDR2: ENHRY, SYGVKD. The CDR3 DNA follows: TGTGCCTGGAGTGTACTCCGGAACCCCTACGAGCAGTACTTC. Its translation is CAWSVLRNPYEQYF.